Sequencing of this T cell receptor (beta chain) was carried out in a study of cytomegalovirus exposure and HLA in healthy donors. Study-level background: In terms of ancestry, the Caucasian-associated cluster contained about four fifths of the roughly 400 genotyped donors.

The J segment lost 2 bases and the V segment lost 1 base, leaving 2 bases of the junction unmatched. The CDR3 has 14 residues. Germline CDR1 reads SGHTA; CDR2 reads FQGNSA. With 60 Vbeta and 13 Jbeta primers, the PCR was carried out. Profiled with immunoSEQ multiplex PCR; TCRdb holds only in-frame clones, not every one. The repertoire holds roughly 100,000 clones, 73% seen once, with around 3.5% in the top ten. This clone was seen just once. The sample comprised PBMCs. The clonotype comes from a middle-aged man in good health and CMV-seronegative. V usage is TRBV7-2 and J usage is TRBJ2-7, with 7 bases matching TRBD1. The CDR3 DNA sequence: TGTGCCAGCAGCTTAGTACAGGGGCCCTACGAGCAGTACTTC. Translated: CASSLVQGPYEQYF.